The 30 T cell receptor beta chains below all came from one sample that was sequenced in a study of T cell responses to AZD1222 COVID-19 vaccine. TCRdb's copy holds only in-frame clones and misses some; the assay was immunoSEQ multiplex PCR. The sample has about 56,000 clones, around 90% seen once. The sequenced sample was peripheral blood, obtained on day 0 of AZD1222 vaccination. The receptors shown here come from an adult in good health.

The chain has TRBV6-5 and TRBJ2-1, with a possible D match to TRBD2 (5 bases). Germline V CDR1 and CDR2: MNHEY, SVGAGI. V gave up 10 bases and J gave up 13 bases, with 20 bases separating them. The CDR3 consists of 12 residues. Written as DNA, the CDR3 is TGTGCCACCATCTCCCCGCCCGCGGGTCAGTTCTTC. Its protein product is CATISPPAGQFF.

This chain joins TRBV3-1 (or the pseudogene TRBV3-2) and TRBJ1-1, with D uncertain. This CDR3 comprises 14 residues. V was clipped by 4 bases and J by 0 bases, with 9 bases between them. CDR1 LGHDT and CDR2 YNNKEL come from the germline V gene (reference sequence). CDR3 sequence: CASSRGYMNTEAFF. The CDR3, as DNA: TGTGCCAGCAGCCGTGGCTACATGAACACTGAAGCTTTCTTT.

V and J are TRBV7-2 and TRBJ2-1; 12 nucleotides agree with TRBD2. CDR3 length: 17 amino acids. V dropped 1 base and J dropped 9; count of bases not matched to a gene: 10. Germline assignment: CDR1 SGHTA and CDR2 FQGNSA. This chain's CDR3 is CASSLETSGRRGSEQFF. CDR3 nucleotide sequence: TGTGCCAGCAGCTTAGAGACTAGCGGGAGAAGGGGCAGTGAGCAGTTCTTC.

J is TRBJ2-7 and V is TRBV27; D perhaps matches TRBD1 (5 bases). The V gene's germline CDR1 is MNHEY and CDR2 SMNVEV (reference sequence). This CDR3 contains 14 residues. V was pared by 3 bases and J by 5 bases, with 14 bases between. Here the CDR3 DNA reads TGTGCCAGCAGTTTTGTTTCAGGGCTCGACGAGCAGTACTTC. This codes for CASSFVSGLDEQYF.

The chain has TRBV14 and TRBJ1-2, with 8 nucleotides matching TRBD1. Trimming at V came to 1 base and at J to 3 bases, leaving 7 bases not matched to a gene. The CDR3 runs 16 residues. Germline CDR1 is SGHDN and CDR2 is FVKESK. In DNA form, the CDR3 reads TGTGCCAGCAGCCAAGTCGCAGGGGGCTCACACTATGGCTACACCTTC. Protein product: CASSQVAGGSHYGYTF.

The rearrangement links TRBV5-8 to TRBJ1-2; D unresolved. V was cut by 1 base and J by 4 bases, with 11 bases left in between. This CDR3 has 14 residues. The germline CDR1 and CDR2 sequences are SGHTS and YDEGEE. CDR3 in amino acids: CASSLIGFGYGYTF. CDR3 sequence (DNA): TGTGCCAGCAGCTTGATTGGTTTCGGCTATGGCTACACCTTC.

The chain combines TRBV19 with TRBJ1-2; 9 positions match TRBD1. The CDR3 loop spans 13 amino acids. Unmatched junction bases numbered 6, after V lost 7 bases and J lost 6 bases. Germline CDR1 is LNHDA and CDR2 is SQIVND (reference sequence). This CDR3 is CASKRTGENGYTF. The CDR3 coding sequence is TGTGCCAGTAAGAGGACAGGGGAAAATGGCTACACCTTC.

The chain couples TRBV27 to TRBJ1-2; weak D call: TRBD1 (6 bases). Germline lookup yields CDR1 MNHEY and CDR2 SMNVEV (reference sequence). This CDR3 has 17 residues. V lost 2 bases and J 5 bases, leaving 21 bases between the germline ends. CDR3 nucleotides: TGTGCCAGCAGTTTAGGTGGCCGCGGCAGGGGTATTTATGGCTACACCTTC. Protein: CASSLGGRGRGIYGYTF.

The V call is TRBV4-2, the J call TRBJ2-3, with 10 bases identical to TRBD2. The CDR3 runs to 16 residues. CDR1 and CDR2 from the germline V gene are LGHNA and YNFKEQ. V shed 1 base, J shed 2 bases, and the junction held 3 bases outside the gene matches. The DNA for the CDR3 is TGTGCCAGCAGCCAAGTCACTAGCGGGACCACAGATACGCAGTATTTT. As protein: CASSQVTSGTTDTQYF.

The rearrangement uses TRBV29-1 and TRBJ1-1; TRBD1 aligns across 8 bases. The V gene end was trimmed by 6 bases and the J gene end by 0 bases; junction bases not matched to a gene: 6. This CDR3 region has 14 residues. CDR1 and CDR2 from the germline V gene are SQVTM and ANQGSEA. This chain's CDR3 is CSVRTGRMNTEAFF. CDR3 in DNA: TGCAGCGTGCGGACAGGGAGAATGAACACTGAAGCTTTCTTT.

The gene calls are TRBV7-9 and TRBJ2-7; 11 nucleotides agree with TRBD2. Per the germline V gene, CDR1 is SEHNR and CDR2 is FQNEAQ (reference sequence). The CDR3 extends over 14 amino acids. Germline trimming cut 5 bases from V and 5 bases from J; bases unmatched to any gene: 5. The CDR3 coding sequence is TGTGCCAGCAGCCGACTAGCGGGACTAAACGAGCAGTACTTC. Amino acid sequence: CASSRLAGLNEQYF.

DNA for the CDR3: TGTGCCAGCAGCCTTTTTGGAGGGGTTGGTTTGAAGCCCCAGCATTTT. Protein sequence: CASSLFGGVGLKPQHF. The genes are TRBV5-8 and TRBJ1-5; TRBD1 is a possible D gene (5 bases). The CDR3 is made up of 16 amino acids. The V end lost 4 bases, the J end lost 8 bases, and 22 bases lay between the germline ends. Germline-derived CDR1 and CDR2 are SGHTS and YDEGEE.

This clone was seen more than once but under ten times. The chain joins TRBV27 to TRBJ2-1; 9 bases are a match to TRBD2. The CDR3 runs to 15 residues. V gave up 7 bases and J gave up 2 bases; unmatched junction bases: 6. Germline V gene lookup returns CDR1 MNHEY and CDR2 SMNVEV (reference sequence). CDR3 nucleotide sequence: TGTGCCAGCAAAACAGCGGGAGGTCCCTACAATGAGCAGTTCTTC. Encoded protein: CASKTAGGPYNEQFF.

This chain joins TRBV5-1 and TRBJ2-5; no clear D. Germline V gene lookup returns CDR1 SGHRS and CDR2 YFSETQ. The CDR3 length is 12 residues. Trimming removed 0 bases from V and 5 bases from J, with 5 bases in between. CDR3 region: CASSLGLETQYF. The CDR3 DNA reads as TGCGCCAGCAGCTTGGGATTGGAGACCCAGTACTTC.

The chain carries TRBV3-1 (or the pseudogene TRBV3-2) and TRBJ2-7, with TRBD2 identical over 7 bases. Losses at the gene ends were 2 bases for V and 0 bases for J; bases not matched to a gene: 13. The CDR3 consists of 18 residues. Germline V lookup: CDR1 LGHDT, CDR2 YNNKEL (reference sequence). As DNA, the CDR3 is TGTGCCAGCAGCCAAACAGGCCGCGGGCGGGGGAGCTCCTACGAGCAGTACTTC. Residues: CASSQTGRGRGSSYEQYF.

The chain recombines TRBV3-1 (or the pseudogene TRBV3-2) with TRBJ1-3; D remains unclear. Trimming stripped 4 bases from V and 6 bases from J, with 13 bases between. This CDR3 spans 14 amino acids. Germline lookup yields CDR1 LGHDT and CDR2 YNNKEL (reference sequence). The CDR3 coding sequence is TGTGCCAGCAGCCCGTTCCAGAAGGCAAACACCATATATTTT. Translating it yields CASSPFQKANTIYF.

The rearrangement links TRBV2 to TRBJ1-6; 9 bases map to TRBD1. The germline V gene encodes CDR1 SNHLY and CDR2 FYNNEI. Unmatched junction bases numbered 1, after V lost 8 bases and J lost 5 bases. This CDR3 has 13 amino acids. The CDR3 reads CASRDRDNSPLHF. The CDR3, as DNA: TGTGCCAGCCGGGACAGGGATAATTCACCCCTCCACTTT.

The chain is built from TRBV7-9 and TRBJ1-5; 7 bases are a match to TRBD1. J lost 5 bases, V lost 4 bases, and 2 bases had no gene match. CDR1 and CDR2 (germline): SEHNR, FQNEAQ (reference sequence). The CDR3 sequence is 13 residues long. CDR3 in DNA: TGTGCCAGCAGCTACACAGGGGATCAGCCCCAGCATTTT. Translated, it gives CASSYTGDQPQHF.

This CDR3 is CASSDPGQGVLYGYTF. The CDR3 DNA follows: TGTGCCAGTAGTGACCCGGGACAGGGGGTTCTGTATGGCTACACCTTC. V and J are TRBV19 and TRBJ1-2; 11 nucleotides agree with TRBD1. The V and J ends lost 5 bases and 5 bases, in that order; junction bases with no gene match: 10. Germline CDR1 is LNHDA and CDR2 is SQIVND (reference sequence). The CDR3 has 16 residues.

The gene calls are TRBV19 and TRBJ2-6, with D hard to call. Germline V gives CDR1 LNHDA, CDR2 SQIVND (reference sequence). This CDR3 spans 14 amino acids. The V and J ends lost 5 bases and 0 bases respectively, with 5 bases between them. CDR3 amino acids: CASSGFSGANVLTF. CDR3 sequence (DNA): TGTGCCAGTAGTGGGTTCTCTGGGGCCAACGTCCTGACTTTC.

The V call is TRBV5-1, the J call TRBJ2-5, with TRBD1 as a possible D gene (5 bases). The germline CDR1 and CDR2 sequences are SGHRS and YFSETQ. V lost 0 bases, J lost 3 bases, and 9 bases lay in between. The CDR3 runs to 14 residues. CDR3 region: CASSLAGREETQYF. In nucleotides, the CDR3 is TGCGCCAGCAGCTTGGCAGGGCGAGAAGAGACCCAGTACTTC.

The gene calls are TRBV9 and TRBJ2-3; D call uncertain. In germline, CDR1 is SGDLS, CDR2 YYNGEE. The V and J ends lost 0 bases and 4 bases respectively, with 6 bases between them. The CDR3 has 13 residues. The CDR3 is CASSVASADTQYF. The CDR3 nucleotides read TGTGCCAGCAGCGTAGCATCGGCAGATACGCAGTATTTT.

V is TRBV7-9 and J is TRBJ2-1, with 10 bases matching TRBD2. V shed 5 bases, J shed 4 bases, and the junction held 8 bases outside the gene matches. Germline V gene lookup returns CDR1 SEHNR and CDR2 FQNEAQ (reference sequence). The CDR3 runs 16 residues. CDR3 protein: CASSRSSGRGYNEQFF. CDR3 DNA: TGTGCCAGCAGCCGGAGCAGCGGGAGGGGTTACAATGAGCAGTTCTTC.

The chain links TRBV7-2 to TRBJ2-7, with D tentatively TRBD2 (6 bases). Germline V gene lookup returns CDR1 SGHTA and CDR2 FQGNSA. The CDR3 contains 18 residues. Trimming cost V 4 bases and J 3 bases, with 25 bases left between them. In nucleotides, the CDR3 is TGTGCCAGCAGCTCCTACGTATTTAGCGGAGGGGCTAACTACGAGCAGTACTTC. It translates to CASSSYVFSGGANYEQYF.

The chain is built from TRBV27 and TRBJ1-4; 9 bases are shared with TRBD1. Per germline, CDR1 MNHEY and CDR2 SMNVEV (reference sequence). The CDR3 consists of 16 residues. The ends lost 6 bases at V and 12 bases at J; junction bases unmatched: 17. The DNA of the CDR3 is TGTGCCAGCAGCCTTATCTGCGGACAGGGGCCGTGCGAACTGTTTTTT. Amino acids: CASSLICGQGPCELFF.

This clone is a singleton in its sample. This chain uses TRBV24-1 with TRBJ1-2; tentatively, D is TRBD1 (6 bases). V lost 5 bases and J lost 7, with 16 bases in between. The CDR3 loop spans 14 amino acids. CDR1 is KGHDR and CDR2 is SFDVKD in the germline V gene. The CDR3 coding sequence is TGTGCCACCAGTGCTCCGGGGGCGCGGAGTGGCTACACCTTC. Encoded protein: CATSAPGARSGYTF.

The chain is built from TRBV29-1 and TRBJ1-5, with D hard to call. Germline values: CDR1 SQVTM, CDR2 ANQGSEA. Between the trimmed V and J ends, which lost 4 bases and 9 bases, there was a span of 16 bases. The CDR3 extends over 13 amino acids. The CDR3 is CSVGAPNELPQHF. CDR3 sequence (DNA): TGCAGCGTTGGGGCCCCTAACGAGTTGCCCCAGCATTTT. The full variable domain, with the rest looked up from reference TRBV29-1 and TRBJ1-5, is SAVISQKPSRDICQRGTSLTIQCQVDSQVTMMFWYRQQPGQSLTLIATANQGSEATYESGFVIDKFPISRPNLTFSTLTVSNMSPEDSSIYLCSVGAPNELPQHFGDGTRLSIL.

The rearrangement uses TRBV28 and TRBJ1-2; D unclear. CDR1 and CDR2 from the germline V gene are MDHEN and SYDVKM. The CDR3 extends over 12 amino acids. V lost 6 bases and J lost 5, with 10 bases in between. The CDR3 DNA reads TGTGCCAGCAGAGAGGGTTTTTATGGCTACACCTTC. Its protein product is CASREGFYGYTF.

The chain combines TRBV5-8 with TRBJ1-1, with TRBD1 matching over 7 bases. J gave up 7 bases and V 4 bases, and 16 bases lay outside the gene matches. Germline V CDR1 and CDR2: SGHTS, YDEGEE. This CDR3 comprises 16 residues. The CDR3 is CASSPRTWTGQGEAFF. CDR3 DNA sequence: TGTGCCAGCAGCCCCAGAACCTGGACAGGTCAAGGTGAAGCTTTCTTT.

The V and J genes are TRBV9 and TRBJ2-3; TRBD2 matches at 12 bases. Germline loops: CDR1 SGDLS, CDR2 YYNGEE. The CDR3 contains 17 residues. V was clipped by 0 bases and J by 4 bases; unmatched bases: 6. The CDR3 loop is CASSVGGLAGQADTQYF. In DNA, the CDR3 is TGTGCCAGCAGCGTAGGTGGACTAGCGGGACAAGCAGATACGCAGTATTTT. The variable domain in full, completed from reference TRBV9 and TRBJ2-3, reads DSGVTQTPKHLITATGQRVTLRCSPRSGDLSVYWYQQSLDQGLQFLIQYYNGEERAKGNILERFSAQQFPDLHSELNLSSLELGDSALYFCASSVGGLAGQADTQYFGPGTRLTVL.